This T cell receptor (beta chain) derives from a study of OX40 agonist ivuxolimab in advanced cancers. General study findings and limits: Also present in some nonresponders was a low level of normalized T-cell clonal expansion.

Only in-frame clones appear in the TCRdb table, and some are missing; sequencing was by immunoSEQ multiplex PCR. The table lists 20,000 or so clones, roughly 82% of them singletons, with 3.1% in the top ten. No patient had autoimmune disease or received systemic immunosuppression. As concerns this clone: Its antigen is unidentified.

Per the germline V gene, CDR1 is LGHNA and CDR2 is YSLEER. This CDR3 contains 16 residues. V was cut by 0 bases and J by 5 bases, with 15 bases left in between. This specimen was CD4+ or CD8+ T cells sorted from blood, taken in a trial of the OX40 agonist ivuxolimab. The receptor comes from an adult with an advanced solid tumor such as melanoma, head and neck, liver or kidney cancer. The chain recombines TRBV4-3 with TRBJ2-3, with D perhaps TRBD2 (6 bases). Here the CDR3 reads CASSQEGAGLGDTQYF. CDR3 sequence (DNA): TGCGCCAGCAGCCAAGAGGGAGCGGGTTTAGGAGATACGCAGTATTTT.